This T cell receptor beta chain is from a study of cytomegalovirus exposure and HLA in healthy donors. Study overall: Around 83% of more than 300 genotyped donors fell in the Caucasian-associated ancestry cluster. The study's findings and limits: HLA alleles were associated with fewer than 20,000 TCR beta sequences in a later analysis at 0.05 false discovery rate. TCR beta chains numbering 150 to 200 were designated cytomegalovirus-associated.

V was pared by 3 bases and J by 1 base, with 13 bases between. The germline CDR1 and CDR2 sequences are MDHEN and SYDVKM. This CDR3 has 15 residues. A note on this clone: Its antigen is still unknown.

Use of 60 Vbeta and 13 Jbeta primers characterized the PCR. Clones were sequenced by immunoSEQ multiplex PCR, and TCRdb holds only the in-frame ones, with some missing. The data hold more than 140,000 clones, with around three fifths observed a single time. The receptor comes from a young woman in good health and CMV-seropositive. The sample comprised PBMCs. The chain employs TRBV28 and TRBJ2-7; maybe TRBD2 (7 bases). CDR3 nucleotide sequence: TGTGCCAGCAGTTTGGGGGGGCAGTCATCCTACGAGCAGTACTTC. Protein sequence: CASSLGGQSSYEQYF.